This TCR beta chain was obtained from a study of relationships among human T cell subsets. Study-level findings and limits: Many CDR3s were shared across Th1, Th2 and regulatory subsets. V, D, J usage, CDR3 length and N-additions were similar across seven subsets. Some CD4+CD8+ double-positive cells may remain after bead sorting. Clones with over 100 reads held over 60% of CD8+ cytotoxic sequences.

Th1 cells were collected as flow-through following bead selections for CD25, CD56 and CD294. This clonotype was detected only a few times. Its antigen is as yet unknown. The CDR3 length is 17 residues. From mRNA, alpha and beta CDR3 regions were amplified using semiquantitative ARM-PCR. ARM-PCR used tagged nested gene-specific primers, then communal superprimers for exponential amplification. MiXCR was run by TCRdb on the multiplex PCR reads, yielding one entry per CDR3 protein. The data hold 13,000 or so distinct CDR3 sequences, with around 70% observed a single time. What was sequenced was CD4+ Th1 cells sorted from blood. The clonotype comes from a man aged 35-49 years in good health. This chain links TRBV1 with TRBJ2-6. TRBV1 is a recognized pseudogene. As DNA, the CDR3 is TGCACCAGCAGCCAAGATCTTAAAAGGTCTGGGGCCAACGTCCTGACTTTC. Protein: CTSSQDLKRSGANVLTF.